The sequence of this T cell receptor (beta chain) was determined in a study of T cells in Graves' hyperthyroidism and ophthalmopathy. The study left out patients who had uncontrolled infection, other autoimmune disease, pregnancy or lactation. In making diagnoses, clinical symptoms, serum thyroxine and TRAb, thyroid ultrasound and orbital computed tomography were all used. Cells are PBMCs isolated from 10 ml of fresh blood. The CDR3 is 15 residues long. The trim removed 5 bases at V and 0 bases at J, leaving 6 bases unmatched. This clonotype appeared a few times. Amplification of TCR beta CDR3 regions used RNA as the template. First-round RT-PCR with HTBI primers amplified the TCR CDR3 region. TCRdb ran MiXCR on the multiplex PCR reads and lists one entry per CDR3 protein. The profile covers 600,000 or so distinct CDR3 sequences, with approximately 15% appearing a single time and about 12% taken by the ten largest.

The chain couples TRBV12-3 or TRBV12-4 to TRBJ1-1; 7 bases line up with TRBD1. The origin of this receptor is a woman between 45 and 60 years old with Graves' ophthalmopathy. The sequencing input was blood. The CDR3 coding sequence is TGTGCCAGCAGTGAGGGACAGCCGTTGAACACTGAAGCTTTCTTT. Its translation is CASSEGQPLNTEAFF.